The 8 T cell receptor beta chains in this list originate from one sample, sequenced in a study of chemoradiotherapy in HPV16-positive cancers (dated by TCRdb to the early 2020s). Libraries were built with the immunoSEQ multiplex PCR assay. The table was pulled from immuneACCESS by TCRdb, which kept in-frame rearrangements only. Such tables lose some clones; where checked, under half of the loss comes from unresolved V genes, and the rest has no known cause. The sample profile shows 9,500 or so clones; around 80% of them were found once. The top ten clones comprise about 14% of the sample. The sequenced sample was tumor tissue, obtained from a patient who underwent chemoradiotherapy. Receptors originate from a human donor with HPV-associated anogenital cancer.

The J gene is TRBJ1-5, the V gene TRBV6-5; D gene uncertain. Trimming removed 2 bases at V and 4 bases at J, with 9 bases between. From germline, CDR1 is MNHEY and CDR2 SVGAGI. CDR3 length: 14 residues. The CDR3 region is CASSYDGTNQPQHF. For the CDR3, the DNA is TGTGCCAGCAGTTACGACGGAACTAATCAGCCCCAGCATTTT.

This clone was recorded a few times. The chain has TRBV27 and TRBJ2-1; 11 bases are shared with TRBD1. Looked up from germline, CDR1 is MNHEY and CDR2 is SMNVEV (reference sequence). The ends lost 5 bases at V and 8 bases at J; junction bases unmatched: 8. The CDR3 totals 15 residues. The CDR3 protein is CASSTGTGGMDEQFF. The CDR3 DNA follows: TGTGCCAGCAGTACGGGGACAGGGGGGATGGATGAGCAGTTCTTC.

This rearrangement joins TRBV4-2 to TRBJ1-4; D is possibly TRBD1 (5 bases). V lost 4 bases to trimming and J lost 0 bases, with 9 bases between them. The CDR3 is 15 amino acids. Germline V gene lookup returns CDR1 LGHNA and CDR2 YNFKEQ. The CDR3 here is CASSLDRSTNEKLFF. CDR3 sequence (DNA): TGTGCCAGCAGCCTAGACAGATCAACTAATGAAAAACTGTTTTTT.

This clone was observed once. The chain uses TRBV15 and TRBJ1-6, with D unresolved. Germline V gene data show CDR1 as LNHNV and CDR2 as YYDKDF (reference sequence). CDR3 length: 14 amino acids. V gave up 3 bases and J gave up 7 bases, with 10 bases separating them. CDR3 nucleotides: TGTGCCACCAGCAGCCACAAGGAAAATTCACCCCTCCACTTT. Its translation is CATSSHKENSPLHF.

V is TRBV7-3 and J is TRBJ2-3, with TRBD1 identical over 9 bases. V lost 5 bases and J lost 5; bases outside the gene matches: 17. Per the germline V gene, CDR1 is SGHTA and CDR2 is FQGTGA. The CDR3 is 18 residues long. The CDR3 sequence: CASSHTVWPGQGLDTQYF. In nucleotides, the CDR3 is TGTGCCAGCAGCCATACCGTTTGGCCGGGACAGGGTTTAGATACGCAGTATTTT.

V is TRBV5-6 and J is TRBJ1-2, with D maybe TRBD1 (6 bases). Trimming took off 3 bases at V and 3 bases at J, with 15 bases between the two ends. Germline lookup yields CDR1 SGHDT and CDR2 YYEEEE. The CDR3 spans 15 residues. The DNA for the CDR3 is TGTGCCAGCAGCTCCGGGGCCGGGGGCGACTATGGCTACACCTTC. Residues: CASSSGAGGDYGYTF.

The chain recombines TRBV29-1 with TRBJ2-7, with D perhaps matching TRBD1 (6 bases). CDR3 length: 13 amino acids. The germline V and J ends were trimmed by 4 bases and 2 bases, with 12 bases remaining between them. The germline V gene has CDR1 SQVTM and CDR2 ANQGSEA. The CDR3 DNA reads TGCAGCGTTGGCGTTACAGGGACCTACGAGCAGTACTTC. This translates into CSVGVTGTYEQYF.

This clone was observed once. The V and J genes are TRBV7-7 and TRBJ2-2, with TRBD2 identical over 7 bases. CDR1 SSHAT and CDR2 FNYEAQ come from the germline V gene (reference sequence). Trimming removed 5 bases from V and 4 bases from J; junction bases left unmatched: 10. The length of the CDR3 is 16 residues. CDR3 nucleotides: TGTGCCAGCAGCCCCTGGGCTAGCGGTGGCACCGGGGAGCTGTTTTTT. Translated: CASSPWASGGTGELFF.